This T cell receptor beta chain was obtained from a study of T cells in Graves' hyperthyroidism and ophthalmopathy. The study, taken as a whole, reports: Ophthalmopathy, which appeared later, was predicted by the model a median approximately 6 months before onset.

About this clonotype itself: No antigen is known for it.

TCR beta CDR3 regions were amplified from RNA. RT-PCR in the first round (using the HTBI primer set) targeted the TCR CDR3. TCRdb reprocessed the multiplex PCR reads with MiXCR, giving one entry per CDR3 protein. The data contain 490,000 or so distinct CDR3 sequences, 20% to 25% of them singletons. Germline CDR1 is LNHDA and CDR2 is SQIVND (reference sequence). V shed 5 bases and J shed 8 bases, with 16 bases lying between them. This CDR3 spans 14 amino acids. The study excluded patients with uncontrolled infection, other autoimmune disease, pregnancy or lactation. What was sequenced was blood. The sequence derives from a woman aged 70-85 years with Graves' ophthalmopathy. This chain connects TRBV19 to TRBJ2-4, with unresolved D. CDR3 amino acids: CASSFTGSRDIQYF. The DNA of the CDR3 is TGTGCCAGTAGTTTCACCGGGTCCCGGGACATTCAGTACTTC.